This T cell receptor beta chain was recorded in a study of T cell changes during pregnancy in multiple sclerosis (dated by TCRdb to the late 2010s). About the investigation overall: In women with multiple sclerosis, the researchers looked at how the T cell repertoire shifted as pregnancy progressed.

Spanning cysteine to phenylalanine, the CDR3 consists of 15 amino acids. Only the CDR3 DNA stays, 45 bases, in frame from base 1. Per the germline V gene (reference sequence), SSHAT is the CDR1 and FNYEAQ is the CDR2. This clone turned up a few times. The antigen this receptor binds is unknown. A junction end diverges from the germline sequence, so it may reflect a read error. Library method: the immunoSEQ multiplex PCR assay. TCRdb retrieved this table from immuneACCESS and kept in-frame rearrangements only. Not all clones are present; in checked studies, unresolved V genes account for under half, and no reason is known for the remainder. The sample data list about 42,000 clones, and 80% to 95% of these were observed just once. Approximately 2% of the sample is in the top ten clones.

This clonotype was obtained from a female donor in good health, enrolled as a control in a pregnancy study. In this chain, TRBV7-7 is recombined with TRBJ1-1, with 10 bases in between that match TRBD1. Sequenced here: CD4+ T cells from peripheral blood mononuclear cells, sampled after pregnancy. The DNA is TGTGCTAGCAGCTCGTGGACAGGGGGTAACACTGAAGCTTTCTTT. Its protein product is CASSSWTGGNTEAFF.